The 3 T cell receptor beta chains in this list originate from one sample, sequenced in a study of T cell repertoires in cytomegalovirus infection. No antigen is known for these receptors. TCRdb reprocessed the reads via MiXCR and lists one record per CDR3 protein. The sample lists 750,000 to 950,000 distinct CDR3 sequences; roughly 28% were seen once. The sample in question was cultured CD8+ T cells from PBMCs, obtained from culture after CMV antigen stimulation. Source of these receptors: a human donor in good health (CMV status not recorded). Some clones in this sample may be carry-over from other donors' samples.

This clonotype turned up a few times. The CDR3 protein is CASSLGGRITEAFF. CDR3 nucleotide sequence: TGTGCCAGCAGCCTAGGGGGCAGGATCACTGAAGCTTTCTTT. This chain connects TRBV27 to TRBJ1-1; 7 bases match TRBD1. This CDR3 is 14 amino acids long. Germline CDR1 and CDR2: MNHEY and SMNVEV (reference sequence). The V and J ends lost 6 bases and 4 bases, in that order; junction bases with no gene match: 8.

V usage is TRBV19 and J usage is TRBJ2-1; TRBD1 or TRBD2 may be the D gene (5 bases each). V lost 9 bases and J lost 2, with 20 bases in between. The CDR3 contains 16 residues. The germline CDR1 and CDR2 sequences are LNHDA and SQIVND (reference sequence). The CDR3: CASSTRGRGPYNEQFF. CDR3 bases: TGTGCCAGCTCGACCCGGGGAAGGGGACCCTACAATGAGCAGTTCTTC.

In this sample, this clonotype turned up a few times. The genes are TRBV5-4 and TRBJ1-5; 7 nucleotides line up with TRBD1. Germline V gives CDR1 SGHNT, CDR2 YYREEE (reference sequence). This CDR3 has 16 amino acids. With 1 base clipped from V and 0 bases from J, the junction kept 4 bases outside the gene matches. The CDR3 reads CASSLRGTASNQPQHF. DNA of the CDR3: TGTGCCAGCAGCTTGAGGGGGACAGCTAGCAATCAGCCCCAGCATTTT.